The 5 T cell receptor beta chains presented below share a single source sample, sequenced in a study of cytomegalovirus exposure and HLA in healthy donors. Measured with immunoSEQ multiplex PCR; TCRdb has only the in-frame clones, and not every one. Of roughly 150,000 clones in the sample, 95% to 97% are singletons; the top ten hold under 0.9%. Specimen: PBMCs. All receptors derive from a woman aged 18 to 35 in good health and CMV-seronegative.

The V call is TRBV18, the J call TRBJ2-7; 9 bases line up with TRBD2. Germline-derived CDR1 and CDR2 are KGHSH and LQKENI. CDR3 length: 15 amino acids. The J segment lost 3 bases and the V segment lost 2 bases, leaving 5 bases of the junction unmatched. The CDR3 is CASSPEERGVYEQYF. The DNA of the CDR3 is TGTGCCAGCTCACCAGAGGAGCGGGGGGTCTACGAGCAGTACTTC.

The chain joins TRBV5-1 to TRBJ2-5; 10 bases are shared with TRBD1. This CDR3 spans 15 amino acids. The germline V gene encodes CDR1 SGHRS and CDR2 YFSETQ. Losses at the gene ends were 3 bases for V and 4 bases for J; bases not matched to a gene: 6. CDR3 amino acids: CASSYRQGAGETQYF. The CDR3 DNA sequence: TGCGCCAGCAGCTATAGACAGGGGGCGGGAGAGACCCAGTACTTC.

CDR3 in DNA: TGTGCCACCAGCATGATGGGACAGGGAGCTCCTGGAAACACCATATATTTT. Its protein product is CATSMMGQGAPGNTIYF. V usage is TRBV15 and J usage is TRBJ1-3; the match to TRBD1 covers 9 bases. V was pared by 4 bases and J by 2 bases, with 9 bases of the junction left unmatched. The CDR3 loop spans 17 amino acids. The germline V gene has CDR1 LNHNV and CDR2 YYDKDF (reference sequence).

The chain recombines TRBV6-6 with TRBJ1-5; perhaps TRBD1 as D (5 bases). CDR3 size: 14 residues. Germline lookup yields CDR1 MNHNY and CDR2 SVGAGI (reference sequence). V lost 2 bases and J lost 3, with 8 bases in between. CDR3 DNA sequence: TGTGCCAGCAGTTACGGCAGGGCCAATCAGCCCCAGCATTTT. Its protein is CASSYGRANQPQHF.

The gene calls are TRBV13 and TRBJ2-3; 11 nucleotides align to TRBD2. The germline CDR1 and CDR2 sequences are PRHDT and FYEKMQ (reference sequence). CDR3 length: 15 amino acids. The J segment lost 15 bases and the V segment lost 0 bases, leaving 11 bases of the junction unmatched. In DNA form, the CDR3 reads TGTGCCAGCAGCTTAGGCGTTAGCGGGGGGGACCCCAGCTATTTT. Its translation: CASSLGVSGGDPSYF.